This TCR beta chain derives from a study of cytomegalovirus exposure and HLA in healthy donors. Germline lookup yields CDR1 SQVTM and CDR2 ANQGSEA. CDR3 length: 15 residues. Trimming took 8 bases from V and 3 from J, leaving 17 bases between them. Points from the study as a whole: Listed as cytomegalovirus-associated were around 160 TCR beta chains. Most TCR sequences were uncommon, yet certain public TCRs appeared in many donors.

Primers for the PCR totalled 60 Vbeta and 13 Jbeta. The authors' processing: Per a later analysis, the number of unique TCR beta chains was roughly 87 million, of which roughly 9.9 million were shared. TCRdb keeps only in-frame clones here, not all; method: immunoSEQ multiplex PCR. V, J and clone size are those of that table, while D and trimming were read from the DNA. The sample has about 140,000 clones; around three fifths are singletons. This clone was found a few times. Its antigen is not identified. The clonotype comes from a male donor in good health and CMV-seronegative. This chain joins TRBV29-1 and TRBJ1-6; possible D gene TRBD1, 5 bases. Sequencing was performed on PBMCs. The chain's CDR3 is CSPGEAGSYNSPLHF. The CDR3 DNA is TGCAGCCCCGGGGAGGCAGGGAGCTATAATTCACCCCTCCACTTT.